Each of the 13 T cell receptor beta chains below was sequenced from the same sample in a study of blood T cell repertoires in COVID-19. TCRdb's copy holds only in-frame clones and misses some; the assay was immunoSEQ multiplex PCR. Of 80,000 to 95,000 clones listed, around 81% are singletons. The sequenced sample consisted of peripheral blood. These receptors were collected from a man aged 80 or over with COVID-19, enrolled during active disease.

V usage is TRBV5-6 and J usage is TRBJ2-7, with 9 positions matching TRBD1. The CDR3 has 12 amino acids. The ends lost 4 bases at V and 12 bases at J; junction bases unmatched: 8. From germline, CDR1 is SGHDT and CDR2 YYEEEE. The CDR3, as DNA: TGTGCCAGCAGCCTTTGGGACAGGGAACCGTACTTC. Translation gives CASSLWDREPYF.

The chain uses TRBV7-3 and TRBJ2-1; TRBD2 matches at 7 bases. Unmatched junction bases numbered 12, after V lost 8 bases and J lost 5 bases. CDR3 length: 15 residues. Germline lookup yields CDR1 SGHTA and CDR2 FQGTGA. The CDR3 is CASGEPGLNNNEQFF. In nucleotides, the CDR3 is TGTGCCAGCGGGGAACCGGGACTAAATAACAATGAGCAGTTCTTC. Looking up the rest from reference TRBV7-3 and TRBJ2-1 gives the full variable domain: GAGVSQTPSNKVTEKGKYVELRCDPISGHTALYWYRQSLGQGPEFLIYFQGTGAADDSGLPNDRFFAVRPEGSVSTLKIQRTERGDSAVYLCASGEPGLNNNEQFFGPGTRLTVL.

The rearrangement joins TRBV5-6 to TRBJ2-7, with 14 bases that match TRBD2. This CDR3 spans 15 amino acids. The germline CDR1 and CDR2 sequences are SGHDT and YYEEEE. The junction had 4 bases not matched to a gene; V was cut back by 4 bases and J by 4 bases. This chain's CDR3 is CASSRGLAGGYEQYF. DNA for the CDR3: TGTGCCAGCAGCCGCGGACTAGCGGGGGGTTACGAGCAGTACTTC.

The chain joins TRBV3-1 (or the pseudogene TRBV3-2) to TRBJ1-1; D uncertain. V lost 4 bases and J lost 0, with 9 bases in between. This CDR3 is built from 14 residues. Germline V CDR1 and CDR2: LGHDT, YNNKEL (reference sequence). The CDR3 loop reads CASSLFVMNTEAFF. CDR3 nucleotide sequence: TGTGCCAGCAGCCTATTTGTTATGAACACTGAAGCTTTCTTT.

The V gene is TRBV2, the J gene TRBJ2-5; D is uncertain. This CDR3 contains 13 residues. The germline CDR1 and CDR2 sequences are SNHLY and FYNNEI. The V end was cut by 10 bases, the J end by 3 bases, with 15 bases between. The CDR3 sequence is CATEGRLKETQYF. The CDR3 nucleotides are TGTGCCACCGAAGGTAGACTCAAAGAGACCCAGTACTTC.

The V call is TRBV6-2 or TRBV6-3, the J call TRBJ2-7, with TRBD1 identical over 9 bases. The trim removed 5 bases at V and 3 bases at J, leaving 5 bases unmatched. This CDR3 contains 14 residues. CDR1 and CDR2 from the germline V gene are MNHEY and SVGEGT. The CDR3, as DNA: TGTGCCAGCAGTCCACAGGGGGCATACTACGAGCAGTACTTC. It is translated as CASSPQGAYYEQYF.

The chain is built from TRBV18 and TRBJ2-7; TRBD1 matches at 7 bases. Germline V CDR1 and CDR2: KGHSH, LQKENI. This CDR3 contains 14 residues. V was pared by 4 bases and J by 2 bases, with 5 bases of the junction left unmatched. The CDR3 is CASSRQGPPYEQYF. The CDR3 DNA reads as TGTGCCAGCTCACGACAGGGACCCCCCTACGAGCAGTACTTC.

This clone appeared a few times. CDR3 coding DNA: TGTGCCAGCAGCCCTACAGGGCGTGGCTACACCTTC. It is translated as CASSPTGRGYTF. The gene calls are TRBV5-6 and TRBJ1-2, with D possibly being TRBD1 (6 bases). The V and J ends lost 4 bases and 7 bases respectively, with 11 bases between them. The CDR3 spans 12 residues. Germline V lookup: CDR1 SGHDT, CDR2 YYEEEE.

The gene calls are TRBV5-1 and TRBJ2-3; no reliable D call. The germline V and J ends were trimmed by 3 bases and 4 bases, with 6 bases remaining between them. The germline V gene encodes CDR1 SGHRS and CDR2 YFSETQ. The CDR3 has 12 residues. The CDR3 bases are TGCGCCAGCAGCTACATTTCAGATACGCAGTATTTT. As protein: CASSYISDTQYF.

This clone was counted ten times or more. This rearrangement joins TRBV19 to TRBJ2-7; 11 positions match TRBD2. From germline, CDR1 is LNHDA and CDR2 SQIVND (reference sequence). V shed 5 bases and J 2 bases; nucleotides not matched to a gene: 8. CDR3 size: 16 residues. The CDR3 DNA sequence: TGTGCCAGTAGTGGACGACTAGCGGGAAGCACCTACGAGCAGTACTTC. Encoded protein: CASSGRLAGSTYEQYF.

The V gene is TRBV7-3, the J gene TRBJ2-3, with 14 positions matching TRBD2. The CDR3 contains 16 residues. The J segment lost 2 bases and the V segment lost 5 bases, leaving 3 bases of the junction unmatched. Germline V lookup: CDR1 SGHTA, CDR2 FQGTGA. The CDR3 region is CASSLGLAGATDTQYF. The CDR3 DNA sequence: TGTGCCAGCAGCCTGGGACTAGCGGGGGCCACAGATACGCAGTATTTT.

The chain is built from TRBV4-2 and TRBJ2-1; TRBD2 agrees at 9 bases. The CDR3 length is 17 residues. Germline loops: CDR1 LGHNA, CDR2 YNFKEQ. Trimming at V came to 4 bases and at J to 7 bases, leaving 14 bases not matched to a gene. The CDR3 sequence is CASSRSVASGIWNEQFF. CDR3 sequence (DNA): TGTGCCAGCAGCCGGTCGGTCGCTAGCGGGATTTGGAATGAGCAGTTCTTC.

V is TRBV7-9 and J is TRBJ2-4; TRBD1 matches 7 bases. CDR1 is SEHNR and CDR2 is FQNEAQ in the germline V gene (reference sequence). CDR3 length: 18 residues. V gave up 5 bases and J gave up 6 bases; unmatched junction bases: 19. The CDR3, as DNA: TGTGCCAGCAGCGCCCAGTGGGAGTACAGGGGCGGCGGAAACATTCAGTACTTC. This translates into CASSAQWEYRGGGNIQYF.